This T cell receptor beta chain is from a study of lung T cells in sarcoidosis with Löfgren's syndrome. Study-wide context: Löfgren's syndrome patients were the main repertoire analysis focus. Study-wide results and limits: Sarcoidosis antigen recognition was only suggested, antigen unidentified. Versus controls, Löfgren's syndrome patients reportedly showed TRAV12-1 and TRBV2 as most expanded.

CDR3 length equals 16 residues. CDR1 is SGHAT, CDR2 FQNNGV, per germline. Trimming took 4 bases from V and 2 from J, leaving 16 bases between them. This clonotype has a handful of counts. Its antigen is unidentified. TCRdb recomputed calls from the reads with MiXCR, one row per CDR3 protein. The sample shows 15,000 to 20,000 distinct CDR3 sequences, less than 25% of them seen only once. V and J are TRBV11-2 and TRBJ2-3; D may be TRBD1 (5 bases). The clonotype originates from a human donor with sarcoidosis (Löfgren's syndrome or another form), or a control subject (not recorded which). Input material: CD4+ T cells from PBMCs. The CDR3 region has the DNA TGTGCCAGCAGCTATCCGCGGCTAGGGGACACAGATACGCAGTATTTT. It encodes CASSYPRLGDTDTQYF.